The sequence of this T cell receptor (beta chain) was determined in a study of vaccination and CD4 T cells after COVID-19. Study context: Fewer than 10 convalescent patients had mild and one had severe PCR-confirmed SARS-CoV-2 disease.

This sample's treatment: roughly 10-day PBMC culture with coronavirus spike peptide pools or control peptides (ViraFEST assay). All positive PCR tests were dated between March and December 2020, predating US Alpha, Beta and Delta variants. The Oncomine TCR Beta short-read assay was applied to DNA of cultured CD4+ T cells. TCRdb processed the PCR reads anew with MiXCR; each CDR3 protein has one entry. The table includes 9,500 to 13,000 distinct CDR3 sequences, around 42% detected once. The CDR3 has 12 amino acids. V lost 5 bases to trimming and J lost 7 bases, with 11 bases between them. This clonotype was seen only a few times. The antigen remains undetermined.

Sequenced material: CD4+ T cells from blood, cultured in vitro. The TCR comes from a human donor who had recovered from COVID-19. The J gene is TRBJ1-1, the V gene TRBV12-3 or TRBV12-4; D remains unclear. DNA of the CDR3: TGTGCCAGCAGTGAGGAATACATTGAAGCTTTCTTT. It translates to CASSEEYIEAFF.